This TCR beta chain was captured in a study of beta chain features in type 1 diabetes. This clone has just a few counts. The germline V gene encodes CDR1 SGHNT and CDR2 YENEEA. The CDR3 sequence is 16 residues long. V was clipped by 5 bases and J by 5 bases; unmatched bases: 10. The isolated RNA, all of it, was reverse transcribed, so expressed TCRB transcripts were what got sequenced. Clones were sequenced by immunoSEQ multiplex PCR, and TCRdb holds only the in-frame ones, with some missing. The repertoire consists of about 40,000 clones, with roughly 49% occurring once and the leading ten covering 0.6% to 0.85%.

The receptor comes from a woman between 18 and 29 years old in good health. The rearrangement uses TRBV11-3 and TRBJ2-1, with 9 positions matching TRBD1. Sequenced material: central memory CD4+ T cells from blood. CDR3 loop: CASSTRTGGLDNEQFF. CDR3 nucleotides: TGTGCCAGCAGCACCCGAACAGGGGGCCTTGACAATGAGCAGTTCTTC.